These 24 T cell receptor beta chains came from one sample sequenced in a study of blood T cell repertoires in COVID-19 (dated by TCRdb to 2019 to 2021). The receptor library was made with the immunoSEQ multiplex PCR assay. Here the immuneACCESS table is served through TCRdb, limited to in-frame sequences with V and J called. Missing clones are a known gap in these copies; in checked studies unresolved V genes cover under half, and the rest lacks a known reason. The sample table records about 100,000 clones; about 87% of these occur just once. Jointly, the top ten make up around 10% of the sample. Sequencing was performed on peripheral blood. The receptors stem from a man older than 75 with acute or convalescent COVID-19.

V and J are TRBV29-1 and TRBJ2-3; 8 nucleotides agree with TRBD2. V was pared by 8 bases and J by 1 base, with 8 bases of the junction left unmatched. The CDR3 runs 14 residues. Germline CDR1 reads SQVTM; CDR2 reads ANQGSEA. The CDR3 spells CSLGAGAGTDTQYF. In DNA form, the CDR3 reads TGCAGCCTCGGAGCGGGAGCGGGCACAGATACGCAGTATTTT.

The gene calls are TRBV5-1 and TRBJ2-7; 8 bases agree with TRBD2. Germline assignment: CDR1 SGHRS and CDR2 YFSETQ. The V segment lost 6 bases and the J segment 0 bases; nucleotides outside the gene matches: 5. This CDR3 comprises 14 residues. The DNA for the CDR3 is TGCGCCAGCAATCCGGGAGGGCCCTCCTACGAGCAGTACTTC. Translating it yields CASNPGGPSYEQYF.

J is TRBJ2-3 and V is TRBV19; the match to TRBD2 covers 8 bases. Germline lookup yields CDR1 LNHDA and CDR2 SQIVND (reference sequence). The junction had 6 bases not matched to a gene; V was cut back by 4 bases and J by 0 bases. The CDR3 spans 16 residues. The CDR3 nucleotides are TGTGCCAGTAGTACCCAACTAGCGGAAAGCACAGATACGCAGTATTTT. It codes for CASSTQLAESTDTQYF.

J is TRBJ2-5 and V is TRBV9; possible D gene TRBD2, 6 bases. Germline values: CDR1 SGDLS, CDR2 YYNGEE. The V end was cut by 0 bases, the J end by 5 bases, with 14 bases between. The CDR3 runs to 15 residues. CDR3: CASSVDPGAGETQYF. Here the CDR3 DNA reads TGTGCCAGCAGCGTAGATCCTGGCGCGGGGGAGACCCAGTACTTC.

This chain links TRBV28 with TRBJ1-6; no firm D call. The CDR3 totals 15 residues. The germline V gene encodes CDR1 MDHEN and CDR2 SYDVKM. Between the trimmed V and J ends, which lost 3 bases and 7 bases, there was a span of 13 bases. The CDR3 DNA reads TGTGCCAGCAGTTTGGCGGGGAAGGCAAATTCACCCCTCCACTTT. Its translation is CASSLAGKANSPLHF.

The chain combines TRBV27 with TRBJ1-2, with 7 positions matching TRBD1. V dropped 5 bases and J dropped 4; count of bases not matched to a gene: 7. The length of the CDR3 is 14 residues. Germline CDR1 reads MNHEY; CDR2 reads SMNVEV (reference sequence). The CDR3 loop is CASSQTGLGYGYTF. The DNA of the CDR3 is TGTGCCAGCAGTCAGACAGGGCTTGGCTATGGCTACACCTTC.

This clone was seen just once. This sequence joins TRBV4-1 and TRBJ2-1, with 14 bases that match TRBD2. There are 17 residues in the CDR3. Germline V gene sequence: CDR1 MGHRA, CDR2 YSYEKL. Trimming took 2 bases from V and 6 from J; bases not matched to a gene: 6. CDR3 region: CASSQPGLAGAGNEQFF. The CDR3 DNA sequence: TGCGCCAGCAGCCAACCGGGACTAGCGGGAGCGGGCAATGAGCAGTTCTTC.

This clone was observed once. The J gene is TRBJ1-2, the V gene TRBV6-2 or TRBV6-3; D is undetermined. This CDR3 is 15 amino acids long. The V and J ends lost 0 bases and 8 bases respectively, with 16 bases between them. From germline, CDR1 is MNHEY and CDR2 SVGEGT. The CDR3 DNA is TGTGCCAGCAGTTACTCTAATTTCCTTACGCGGGGCTACACCTTC. The encoded protein is CASSYSNFLTRGYTF.

With respect to this clone: This CDR3 is also generated by other DNA sequences in the sample. The chain combines TRBV18 with TRBJ2-7; a possible D gene is TRBD2 (6 bases). Germline lookup yields CDR1 KGHSH and CDR2 LQKENI. This CDR3 has 13 amino acids. Trimming removed 3 bases at V and 3 bases at J, with 9 bases between. In DNA form, the CDR3 reads TGTGCCAGCTCACCTACCGGGGGCTACGAGCAGTACTTC. Residues: CASSPTGGYEQYF.

V usage is TRBV24-1 and J usage is TRBJ1-2, with a possible D match to TRBD1 (5 bases). This CDR3 has 13 amino acids. V dropped 3 bases and J dropped 8 bases, with 12 bases sitting between them. Germline V gene lookup returns CDR1 KGHDR and CDR2 SFDVKD. The CDR3 nucleotides are TGTGCCACCAGTGATAGCAGGGAAGACGGCTACACCTTC. It is translated as CATSDSREDGYTF.

This clone was counted a few times. This sequence joins TRBV6-6 and TRBJ2-1, with D unclear. The CDR3 totals 11 residues. Germline V lookup: CDR1 MNHNY, CDR2 SVGAGI (reference sequence). The V end lost 2 bases, the J end lost 9 bases, and 5 bases lay between the germline ends. DNA for the CDR3: TGTGCCAGCAGTTACACGAGTGAGCAGTTCTTC. This translates into CASSYTSEQFF.

This clone occurred a few times. This chain uses TRBV19 with TRBJ1-5; the match to TRBD1 covers 9 bases. J lost 5 bases, V lost 7 bases, and 12 bases had no gene match. The CDR3 extends over 16 amino acids. The germline V gene encodes CDR1 LNHDA and CDR2 SQIVND (reference sequence). The CDR3 coding sequence is TGTGCCAGTACGCCTAGGGGACAGGGACTTTATCAGCCCCAGCATTTT. Amino acid sequence: CASTPRGQGLYQPQHF.

This chain uses TRBV12-5 with TRBJ1-1, with a possible D match to TRBD1 (5 bases). The ends were cut back, 3 bases at V and 2 bases at J, with 10 bases in the middle. Germline V gene sequence: CDR1 LGHNT, CDR2 FRNRAP. This CDR3 has 14 residues. CDR3 DNA sequence: TGTGCTAGTGGTTTTTCGCAGGGTAACACTGAAGCTTTCTTT. Residues: CASGFSQGNTEAFF.

CDR3 bases: TGTGCCAGTAGTATCGGGACAGGGCTTGAAAAACTGTTTTTT. Translating it yields CASSIGTGLEKLFF. This chain links TRBV19 with TRBJ1-4, with 9 bases fitting TRBD1. This CDR3 spans 14 amino acids. The V segment lost 3 bases and the J segment 7 bases; nucleotides outside the gene matches: 3. CDR1 LNHDA and CDR2 SQIVND come from the germline V gene (reference sequence).

V is TRBV6-1 and J is TRBJ2-3, with 8 positions matching TRBD1. CDR3 length: 17 amino acids. V shed 4 bases, J shed 3 bases, and the junction held 12 bases outside the gene matches. Germline CDR1 and CDR2: MNHNS and SASEGT. CDR3 DNA sequence: TGTGCCAGCAGTGGGGTAGGCAGGGGGCTTTTTACAGATACGCAGTATTTT. Its protein product is CASSGVGRGLFTDTQYF.

The DNA of the CDR3 is TGTGCCAGTAGTATAGCGGGGACTGGGGCCAACGTCCTGACTTTC. Residues: CASSIAGTGANVLTF. The chain uses TRBV19 and TRBJ2-6; D possibly corresponds to TRBD2 (5 bases). CDR3 size: 15 residues. Trimming removed 1 base at V and 2 bases at J, with 6 bases between. Per the germline V gene, CDR1 is LNHDA and CDR2 is SQIVND (reference sequence).

V gene TRBV4-3 combines with J gene TRBJ2-7; TRBD2 matches 9 bases. V trimming: 4 bases; J trimming: 2 bases; junction bases outside the gene matches: 9. This CDR3 comprises 16 residues. In germline, CDR1 is LGHNA, CDR2 YSLEER. The chain's CDR3 is CASSPGPAGGTYEQYF. Here the CDR3 DNA reads TGCGCCAGCAGCCCAGGCCCCGCGGGAGGGACCTACGAGCAGTACTTC.

This chain uses TRBV5-1 with TRBJ2-3, with D possibly matching TRBD2 (6 bases). Germline CDR1 reads SGHRS; CDR2 reads YFSETQ. The CDR3 contains 17 residues. Trimming pared 9 bases from V and 4 bases from J, leaving 27 bases between. In nucleotides, the CDR3 is TGCGCCACCGCCCTCCTAGGGGCGGGGTACGGTGCAGATACGCAGTATTTT. Its translation: CATALLGAGYGADTQYF.

The gene calls are TRBV6-5 and TRBJ1-1; a weak D match, TRBD1 (6 bases). The CDR3 runs to 16 residues. Trimming removed 0 bases at V and 6 bases at J, with 17 bases between. CDR1 is MNHEY and CDR2 is SVGAGI in the germline V gene. CDR3 DNA: TGTGCCAGCAGTTACTCACAGGGAAAGGTACCCGCTGAAGCTTTCTTT. Translated: CASSYSQGKVPAEAFF.

V is TRBV11-3 and J is TRBJ2-1; TRBD2 might be the D (6 bases). Per the germline V gene, CDR1 is SGHNT and CDR2 is YENEEA. V was shortened by 5 bases and J by 12 bases, with 17 bases between the two germline ends. The CDR3 sequence is 13 residues long. The CDR3 here is CASSIRDSETQFF. CDR3 sequence (DNA): TGTGCCAGCAGCATTCGGGACTCCGAGACGCAGTTCTTC.

J is TRBJ2-1 and V is TRBV10-3; TRBD2 agrees at 10 bases. The germline V gene encodes CDR1 ENHRY and CDR2 SYGVKD. The CDR3 length is 15 residues. V lost 0 bases, J lost 7 bases, and 3 bases stayed unmatched. In DNA form, the CDR3 reads TGTGCCATCAGTGAGTCTAGCGGGGGGACTAATGAGCAGTTCTTC. Translation: CAISESSGGTNEQFF.

V and J are TRBV5-1 and TRBJ2-7; TRBD2 is a possible D gene (5 bases). CDR3 size: 14 residues. Trimming pared 0 bases from V and 3 bases from J, leaving 10 bases between. Germline V gene lookup returns CDR1 SGHRS and CDR2 YFSETQ. The CDR3 DNA reads TGCGCCAGCAGCTTGGCCCCCACTAGCTACGAGCAGTACTTC. Its translation: CASSLAPTSYEQYF.

The CDR3 nucleotides read TGTGCCAGCAGCCTAGAGACAGGGGGGCCCCGGGAAGCTTTCTTT. This sequence encodes CASSLETGGPREAFF. The rearrangement links TRBV7-9 to TRBJ1-1; 9 positions match TRBD1. This CDR3 has 15 amino acids. Per the germline V gene, CDR1 is SEHNR and CDR2 is FQNEAQ (reference sequence). V shed 5 bases, J shed 8 bases, and the junction held 12 bases outside the gene matches.

This clone was detected only a few times. The chain couples TRBV3-1 (or the pseudogene TRBV3-2) to TRBJ2-1; the match to TRBD2 covers 15 bases. With 3 bases clipped from V and 6 bases from J, the junction kept 9 bases outside the gene matches. The CDR3 covers 18 residues. Germline V gene data show CDR1 as LGHDT and CDR2 as YNNKEL (reference sequence). The CDR3 reads CASSQERTSGRALNEQFF. In DNA, the CDR3 is TGTGCCAGCAGCCAGGAACGGACTAGCGGGAGGGCCCTCAATGAGCAGTTCTTC.